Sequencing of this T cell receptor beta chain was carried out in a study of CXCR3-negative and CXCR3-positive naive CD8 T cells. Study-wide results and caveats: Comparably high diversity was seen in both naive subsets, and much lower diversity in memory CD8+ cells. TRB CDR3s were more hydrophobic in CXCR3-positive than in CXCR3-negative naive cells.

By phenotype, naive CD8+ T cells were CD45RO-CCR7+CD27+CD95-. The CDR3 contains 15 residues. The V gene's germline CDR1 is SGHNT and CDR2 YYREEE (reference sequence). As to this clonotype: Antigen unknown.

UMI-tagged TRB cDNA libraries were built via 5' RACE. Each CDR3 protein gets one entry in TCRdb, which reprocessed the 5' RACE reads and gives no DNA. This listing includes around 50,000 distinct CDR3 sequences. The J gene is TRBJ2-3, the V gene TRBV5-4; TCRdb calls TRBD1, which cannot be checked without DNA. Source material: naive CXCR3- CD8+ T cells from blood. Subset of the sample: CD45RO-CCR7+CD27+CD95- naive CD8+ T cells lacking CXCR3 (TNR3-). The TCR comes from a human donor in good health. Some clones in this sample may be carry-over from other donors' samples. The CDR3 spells CASSSEWGGQDTQYF.